This passage covers 18 T cell receptor beta chains from one sample sequenced in a study of blood T cells in healthy people across ages. Sample-barcoded 5' priming and a J-beta primer mix drove a second PCR of about 6 to 12 cycles. TCRdb independently ran MiXCR on the 5' RACE reads; one entry per CDR3 protein. The data contain about 1.4 million distinct CDR3 sequences, approximately 59% of them seen just once; the ten biggest clones take up about 6.3%. The specimen sequenced was blood. These receptor sequences come from a young man in good health.

The V gene is TRBV11-2, the J gene TRBJ1-1; a weak D match, TRBD1 (5 bases). This CDR3 region has 14 residues. The germline V gene encodes CDR1 SGHAT and CDR2 FQNNGV. The V gene lost 7 bases and the J gene lost 4 bases, with 16 bases spanning the gap. The CDR3: CASTYTGGPTEAFF. DNA of the CDR3: TGTGCCAGCACTTATACCGGGGGACCCACTGAAGCTTTCTTT.

The chain couples TRBV27 to TRBJ1-1; 8 bases fit TRBD1. V dropped 7 bases and J dropped 1; count of bases not matched to a gene: 8. CDR3 size: 15 residues. Germline CDR1 and CDR2: MNHEY and SMNVEV (reference sequence). The chain's CDR3 is CASTFRTGTNTEAFF. The DNA for the CDR3 is TGTGCCAGCACTTTTAGGACAGGGACGAACACTGAAGCTTTCTTT.

The sample holds one count of this clonotype. The V gene is TRBV28, the J gene TRBJ2-1; 13 bases fit TRBD2. There are 16 residues in the CDR3. Germline V lookup: CDR1 MDHEN, CDR2 SYDVKM. V lost 1 base to trimming and J lost 7 bases; unmatched junction nucleotides: 4. The CDR3, as DNA: TGTGCCAGCAGTTTATTAACGGGACTAGCGGGGAATGAGCAGTTCTTC. It is translated as CASSLLTGLAGNEQFF.

V and J are TRBV5-4 and TRBJ1-2, with a weak D call TRBD1 (5 bases). This CDR3 comprises 14 residues. Germline loops: CDR1 SGHNT, CDR2 YYREEE (reference sequence). V was clipped by 4 bases and J by 4 bases, with 14 bases between them. In DNA form, the CDR3 reads TGTGCCAGCAGCACCGACAGCCGATCCTATGGCTACACCTTC. Residues: CASSTDSRSYGYTF.

The J gene is TRBJ2-3, the V gene TRBV7-2, with D uncertain. The germline V gene has CDR1 SGHTA and CDR2 FQGNSA. V lost 1 base to trimming and J lost 1 base, with 9 bases between them. This CDR3 region has 15 residues. This CDR3 reads CASSLEPKRTDTQYF. The CDR3 DNA reads as TGTGCCAGCAGCTTAGAGCCCAAACGCACAGATACGCAGTATTTT.

The V and J genes are TRBV27 and TRBJ2-6; 8 bases map to TRBD1. V was pared by 5 bases and J by 0 bases, with 9 bases of the junction left unmatched. Germline CDR1 and CDR2: MNHEY and SMNVEV (reference sequence). The CDR3 contains 18 residues. As DNA, the CDR3 is TGTGCCAGCAGTATCGTCGGACAGGGTTACTCTGGGGCCAACGTCCTGACTTTC. Its translation: CASSIVGQGYSGANVLTF.

This chain joins TRBV27 and TRBJ2-5; D gene unclear. CDR1 is MNHEY and CDR2 is SMNVEV in the germline V gene (reference sequence). CDR3 length: 14 residues. The ends were cut back, 3 bases at V and 5 bases at J, with 13 bases in the middle. The CDR3: CASSFYRARETQYF. The CDR3 nucleotides read TGTGCCAGCAGTTTCTATAGGGCCCGGGAGACCCAGTACTTC.

The CDR3 region is CASHLGIRGRFLGTEAFF. The DNA for the CDR3 is TGCGCCAGCCACCTCGGGATCCGGGGGCGCTTTTTGGGCACTGAAGCTTTCTTT. This chain joins TRBV5-1 and TRBJ1-1; perhaps TRBD1 as D (6 bases). CDR1 is SGHRS, CDR2 YFSETQ, per germline. Trimming left V 7 bases short and J 4 bases short, with 29 bases between. The CDR3 sequence is 18 residues long.

The V call is TRBV5-4, the J call TRBJ2-4; D perhaps matches TRBD2 (6 bases). The DNA end favors TRBJ2-7, so the J call may be wrong. The CDR3 is made up of 17 amino acids. The V gene's germline CDR1 is SGHNT and CDR2 YYREEE (reference sequence). The chain's CDR3 is CASSTSPGVSAVNEQYF. The CDR3, as DNA: TGTGCCAGCAGCACAAGTCCGGGAGTCAGCGCCGTCAACGAGCAGTACTTC.

This chain connects TRBV27 to TRBJ1-5; D not certain. Germline loops: CDR1 MNHEY, CDR2 SMNVEV (reference sequence). V was cut by 8 bases and J by 2 bases, with 19 bases left in between. The length of the CDR3 is 16 residues. CDR3 residues: CASSTEGNGGNQPQHF. The CDR3 bases are TGTGCCAGCTCAACGGAGGGCAATGGGGGCAATCAGCCCCAGCATTTT.

V and J are TRBV20-1 and TRBJ2-1; D possibly corresponds to TRBD2 (8 bases). V was shortened by 6 bases and J by 0 bases, with 21 bases between the two germline ends. In germline, CDR1 is DFQATT, CDR2 SNEGSKA (reference sequence). The CDR3 has 17 residues. The CDR3 sequence is CSAHSGTAQGSYNEQFF. CDR3 sequence (DNA): TGCAGTGCGCATAGCGGGACAGCCCAGGGCTCCTACAATGAGCAGTTCTTC.

This chain links TRBV11-3 with TRBJ2-3; D remains ambiguous. Trimming cost V 5 bases and J 2 bases, with 11 bases left between them. The CDR3 runs to 14 residues. The germline CDR1 and CDR2 sequences are SGHNT and YENEEA. CDR3 loop: CASSRGIITDTQYF. CDR3 nucleotides: TGTGCCAGCAGCCGAGGTATTATCACAGATACGCAGTATTTT.

This chain joins TRBV27 and TRBJ2-5, with TRBD2 matching over 12 bases. The V gene's germline CDR1 is MNHEY and CDR2 SMNVEV (reference sequence). V shed 5 bases, J shed 5 bases, and the junction held 9 bases outside the gene matches. This CDR3 is 16 amino acids long. CDR3 protein: CASSPLTSGRSETQYF. CDR3 nucleotides: TGTGCCAGCAGTCCCTTGACTAGCGGGAGAAGTGAGACCCAGTACTTC.

The chain is built from TRBV29-1 and TRBJ1-2, with D hard to call. The V and J ends lost 3 bases and 2 bases respectively, with 7 bases between them. The germline V gene encodes CDR1 SQVTM and CDR2 ANQGSEA. The CDR3 is made up of 12 amino acids. The CDR3 loop is CSVDGANYGYTF. CDR3 DNA sequence: TGCAGCGTTGACGGTGCCAACTATGGCTACACCTTC.

CDR3 DNA: TGTGCCACCCTCAAGGAAAGTCCCTACGAGCAGTACTTC. This codes for CATLKESPYEQYF. The V call is TRBV2, the J call TRBJ2-7; no definite D call. V was cut by 10 bases and J by 2 bases, with 15 bases left in between. Germline V lookup: CDR1 SNHLY, CDR2 FYNNEI. The CDR3 spans 13 residues. The full variable domain, completed using reference TRBV2 and TRBJ2-7, is EPEVTQTPSHQVTQMGQEVILRCVPISNHLYFYWYRQILGQKVEFLVSFYNNEISEKSEIFDDQFSVERPDGSNFTLKIRSTKLEDSAMYFCATLKESPYEQYFGPGTRLTVT.

This clonotype showed up just a few times. The V gene is TRBV12-3 or TRBV12-4, the J gene TRBJ1-1; D gene ambiguous. V was clipped by 2 bases and J by 0 bases, with 4 bases between them. The CDR3 consists of 13 residues. The CDR3 DNA reads as TGTGCCAGCAGTTTATTGGTGAACACTGAAGCTTTCTTT. Its translation is CASSLLVNTEAFF.

The chain combines TRBV7-2 with TRBJ1-3; TRBD1 matches 8 bases. This CDR3 contains 16 residues. Germline CDR1 is SGHTA and CDR2 is FQGNSA. V lost 3 bases to trimming and J lost 1 base; unmatched junction nucleotides: 5. The CDR3 region is CASSLQDRESGNTIYF. CDR3 DNA: TGTGCCAGCAGCTTGCAGGACAGGGAATCTGGAAACACCATATATTTT.

The chain couples TRBV7-9 to TRBJ2-3, with no clear D. CDR3 length: 15 residues. Trimming left V 10 bases short and J 0 bases short, with 17 bases between. Germline values: CDR1 SEHNR, CDR2 FQNEAQ (reference sequence). The CDR3 DNA sequence: TGTGCCACCTCTCACTCAACGCGAAGCACAGATACGCAGTATTTT. This sequence encodes CATSHSTRSTDTQYF.